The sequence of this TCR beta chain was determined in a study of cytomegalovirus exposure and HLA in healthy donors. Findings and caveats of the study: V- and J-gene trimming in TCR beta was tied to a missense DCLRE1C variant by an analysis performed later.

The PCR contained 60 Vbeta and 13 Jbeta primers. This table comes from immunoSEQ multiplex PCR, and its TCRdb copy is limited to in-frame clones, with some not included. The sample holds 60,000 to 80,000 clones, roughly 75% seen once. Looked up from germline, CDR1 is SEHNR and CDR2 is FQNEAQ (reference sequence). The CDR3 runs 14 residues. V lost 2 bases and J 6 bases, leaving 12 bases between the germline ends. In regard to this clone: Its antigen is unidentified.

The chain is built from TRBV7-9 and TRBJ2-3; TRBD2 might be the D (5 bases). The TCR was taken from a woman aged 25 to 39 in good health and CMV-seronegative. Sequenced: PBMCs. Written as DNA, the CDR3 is TGTGCCAGCAGCTTAACCGGGATCGTCGATACGCAGTATTTT. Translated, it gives CASSLTGIVDTQYF.